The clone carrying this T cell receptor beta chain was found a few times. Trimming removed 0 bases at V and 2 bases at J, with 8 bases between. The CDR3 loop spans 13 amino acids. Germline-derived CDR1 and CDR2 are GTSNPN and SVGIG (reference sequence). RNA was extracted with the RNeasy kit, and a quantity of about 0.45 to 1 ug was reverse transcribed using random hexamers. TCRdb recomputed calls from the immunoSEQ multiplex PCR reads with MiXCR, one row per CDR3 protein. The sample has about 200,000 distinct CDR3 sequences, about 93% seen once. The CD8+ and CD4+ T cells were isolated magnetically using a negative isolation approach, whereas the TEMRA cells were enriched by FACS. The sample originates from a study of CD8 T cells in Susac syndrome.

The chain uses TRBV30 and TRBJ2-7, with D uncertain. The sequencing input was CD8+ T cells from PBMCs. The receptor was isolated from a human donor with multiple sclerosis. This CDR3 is CAWSVTEPYEQYF. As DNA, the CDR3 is TGTGCCTGGAGTGTCACAGAGCCCTACGAGCAGTACTTC.